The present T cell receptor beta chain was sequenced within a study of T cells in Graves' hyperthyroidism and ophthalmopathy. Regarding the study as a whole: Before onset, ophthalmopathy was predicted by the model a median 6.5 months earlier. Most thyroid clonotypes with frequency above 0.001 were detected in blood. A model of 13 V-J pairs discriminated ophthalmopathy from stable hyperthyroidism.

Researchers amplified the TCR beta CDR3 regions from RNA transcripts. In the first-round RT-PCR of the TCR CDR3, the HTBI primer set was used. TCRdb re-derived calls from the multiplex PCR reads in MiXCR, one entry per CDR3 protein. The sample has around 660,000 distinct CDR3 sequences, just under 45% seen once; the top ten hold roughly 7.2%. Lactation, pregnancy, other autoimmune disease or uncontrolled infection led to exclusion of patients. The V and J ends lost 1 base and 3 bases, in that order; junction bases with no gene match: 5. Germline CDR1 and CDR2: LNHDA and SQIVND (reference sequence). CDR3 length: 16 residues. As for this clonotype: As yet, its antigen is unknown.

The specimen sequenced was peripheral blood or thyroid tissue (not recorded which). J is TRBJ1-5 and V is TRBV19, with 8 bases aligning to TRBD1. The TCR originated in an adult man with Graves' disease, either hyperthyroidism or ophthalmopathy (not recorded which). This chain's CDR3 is CASSIGTGSTNQPQHF. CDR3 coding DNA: TGTGCCAGTAGTATAGGGACAGGGAGCACCAATCAGCCCCAGCATTTT. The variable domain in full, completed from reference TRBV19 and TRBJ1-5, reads DGGITQSPKYLFRKEGQNVTLSCEQNLNHDAMYWYRQDPGQGLRLIYYSQIVNDFQKGDIAEGYSVSREKKESFPLTVTSAQKNPTAFYLCASSIGTGSTNQPQHFGDGTRLSIL.